The present T cell receptor (beta chain) was sequenced within a study of beta chain features in type 1 diabetes. Expressed TCRB transcripts were sequenced after all isolated RNA was converted to cDNA. For naive, central memory and regulatory T cell samples, reads averaged around 3.8 million. Sequencing used immunoSEQ multiplex PCR; TCRdb keeps in-frame clones, though not all of them. The sample records about 450,000 clones, about an eighth being singletons. Per donor, one heparinised blood draw averaged roughly 120 mL. Points from the study as a whole: No resolution was reached here on whether HLA type influences TCRB rearrangement.

With respect to this clone: Its antigen remains unidentified.

CDR3 length: 11 amino acids. Between the trimmed V and J ends, which lost 6 bases and 8 bases, there was a span of 8 bases. Germline V gives CDR1 SNHLY, CDR2 FYNNEI. The chain joins TRBV2 to TRBJ2-1, with D hard to call. This sequence was found in a woman under 30 in good health. The specimen sequenced was naive CD4+ T cells from blood. The CDR3 region has the DNA TGTGCCAGCAGGGTGGGGTATGAGCAGTTCTTC. This translates into CASRVGYEQFF.